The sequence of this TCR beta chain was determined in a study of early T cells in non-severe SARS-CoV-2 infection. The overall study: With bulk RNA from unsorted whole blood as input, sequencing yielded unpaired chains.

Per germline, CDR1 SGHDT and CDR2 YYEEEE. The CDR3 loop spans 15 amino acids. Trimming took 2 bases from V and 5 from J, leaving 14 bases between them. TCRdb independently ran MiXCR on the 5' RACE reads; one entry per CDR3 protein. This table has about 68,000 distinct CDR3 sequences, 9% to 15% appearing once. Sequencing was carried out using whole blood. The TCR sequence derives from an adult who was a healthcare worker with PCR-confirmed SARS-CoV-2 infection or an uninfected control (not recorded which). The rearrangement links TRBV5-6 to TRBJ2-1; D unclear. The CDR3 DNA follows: TGTGCCAGCAGCTTAAGGTTCGTAAACAACAATGAGCAGTTCTTC. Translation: CASSLRFVNNNEQFF.